The clone carrying this T cell receptor beta chain is identified as medium-sized from frequency. Its specificity is unknown. The data are from a study of T cell clusters in autoimmune cytopenias. The study's findings and limits: Comparing secondary cytopenia with chronic lymphocytic leukemia showed no cluster-lack signature, apparently masked by lymphoma repertoire. Healthy donors had almost three-fold more exclusive TRB clusters than active autoimmune hepatitis patients.

The length of the CDR3 is 15 residues. Germline V gene sequence: CDR1 GTSNPN, CDR2 SVGIG (reference sequence). TRB amplification used approximately 0.25 ug of peripheral blood genomic DNA. Multiplex touch-down PCR amplified TRB using TRB-A and TRB-B pools in one tube. TCRdb derives one entry per CDR3 protein from the multiplex PCR reads, leaving out DNA. Here the sample table reports about 6,900 distinct CDR3 sequences. The same specimen was also included in a second study, on T cell repertoires in aging, cancer and after chemotherapy. That work adds: Compared with age-matched healthy donors, untreated hematological or solid cancer patients showed higher blood TCR clonality. Loss of evenness, beyond lost richness, contributed to age-related TCR diversity decline in cancer patients.

The chain couples TRBV30 to TRBJ2-3; TCRdb indicates TRBD2, and absent DNA this call remains unverified. The receptor's source is a human donor in good health. Material: peripheral blood. The chain's CDR3 is CACGAGSQARATQYF.